The 3 T cell receptor beta chains below all came from one sample that was sequenced in a study of T-cell memory formation after mild COVID-19 (dated by TCRdb to the early 2020s). The method behind the library was 5' RACE. TCRdb shows the sequencer as Illumina NovaSeq 6000. Clones were called with MiXCR by TCRdb after fastp trimmed the public reads at Q25, and only in-frame beta chains were retained. Each record represents a unique CDR3 protein, reported with the most common genes and DNA among its rows. Here the sample has roughly 130,000 distinct CDR3 sequences; 5% to 6.5% occur a single time. The leading ten clones occupy 2.2% of the sample. Sequencing input: PBMCs or a T cell subset sorted from them (not recorded which). These receptors all stem from an adult woman who had mild COVID-19 (a few samples of this study predate the infection). The sample titles of this study are shuffled in the database, so cell type and time point are left out; the donor was told from shared clones.

Ten or more counts support this clonotype. The genes are TRBV12-3 or TRBV12-4 and TRBJ2-1, with unresolved D. The V end was cut by 7 bases, the J end by 5 bases, with 18 bases between. The CDR3 loop spans 15 amino acids. CDR3 coding DNA: TGTGCCAGCAATTTGCCGAAGGTGATCGACAATGAGCAGTTCTTC. This translates into CASNLPKVIDNEQFF.

This clonotype showed up many times. The chain recombines TRBV5-1 with TRBJ2-3; D is unclear. Looked up from germline, CDR1 is SGHRS and CDR2 is YFSETQ. CDR3 length: 14 amino acids. V lost 4 bases, J lost 2 bases, and 11 bases lay in between. CDR3 residues: CASSSALSTDTQYF. Here the CDR3 DNA reads TGCGCCAGCAGCAGTGCCCTTTCCACAGATACGCAGTATTTT.

This sequence joins TRBV9 and TRBJ2-3; 8 bases match TRBD1. Germline V gene lookup returns CDR1 SGDLS and CDR2 YYNGEE. J lost 5 bases, V lost 3 bases, and 14 bases had no gene match. There are 17 residues in the CDR3. The CDR3 DNA sequence: TGTGCCAGCAGCGCCCCGCCCTACAGGGGGAAAATAGATACGCAGTATTTT. Amino acids: CASSAPPYRGKIDTQYF.